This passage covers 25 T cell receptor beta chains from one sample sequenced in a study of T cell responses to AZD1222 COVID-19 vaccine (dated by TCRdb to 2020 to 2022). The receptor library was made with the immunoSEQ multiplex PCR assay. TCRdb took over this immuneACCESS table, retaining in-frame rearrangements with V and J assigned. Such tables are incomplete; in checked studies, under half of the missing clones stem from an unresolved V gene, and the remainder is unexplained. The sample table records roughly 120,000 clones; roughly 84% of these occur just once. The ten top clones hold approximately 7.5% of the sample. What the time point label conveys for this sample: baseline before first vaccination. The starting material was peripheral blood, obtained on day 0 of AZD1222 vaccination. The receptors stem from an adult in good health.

The CDR3 here is CAWSVLAGGTDTQYF. In DNA, the CDR3 is TGTGCCTGGAGTGTGCTAGCGGGCGGTACAGATACGCAGTATTTT. V gene TRBV30 combines with J gene TRBJ2-3; 8 positions match TRBD2. CDR1 and CDR2 from the germline V gene are GTSNPN and SVGIG (reference sequence). This CDR3 is built from 15 residues. The V and J ends lost 0 bases and 3 bases, in that order; junction bases with no gene match: 5.

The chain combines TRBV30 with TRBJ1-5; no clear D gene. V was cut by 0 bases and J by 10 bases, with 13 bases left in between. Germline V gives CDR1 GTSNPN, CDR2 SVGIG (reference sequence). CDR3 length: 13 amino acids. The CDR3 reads CAWSVWPSGPQHF. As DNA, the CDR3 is TGTGCCTGGAGTGTCTGGCCCTCGGGACCCCAGCATTTT.

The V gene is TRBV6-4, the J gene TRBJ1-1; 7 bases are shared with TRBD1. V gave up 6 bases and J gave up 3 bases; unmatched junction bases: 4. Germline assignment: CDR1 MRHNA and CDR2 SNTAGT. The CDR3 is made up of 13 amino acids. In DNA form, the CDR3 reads TGTGCCAGCAGCGCCGACAGGGACACTGAAGCTTTCTTT. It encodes CASSADRDTEAFF.

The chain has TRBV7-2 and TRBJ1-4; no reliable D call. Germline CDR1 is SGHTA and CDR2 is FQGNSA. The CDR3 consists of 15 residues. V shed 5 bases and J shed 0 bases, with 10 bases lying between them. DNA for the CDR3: TGTGCCAGCAGCCTCGTCGTGGCAACTAATGAAAAACTGTTTTTT. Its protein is CASSLVVATNEKLFF. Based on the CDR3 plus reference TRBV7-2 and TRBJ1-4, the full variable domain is GAGVSQSPSNKVTEKGKDVELRCDPISGHTALYWYRQSLGQGLEFLIYFQGNSAPDKSGLPSDRFSAERTGGSVSTLTIQRTQQEDSAVYLCASSLVVATNEKLFFGSGTQLSVL.

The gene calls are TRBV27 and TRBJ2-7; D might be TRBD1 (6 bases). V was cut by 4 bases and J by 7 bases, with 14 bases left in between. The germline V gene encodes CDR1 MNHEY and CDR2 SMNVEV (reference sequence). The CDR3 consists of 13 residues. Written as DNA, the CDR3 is TGTGCCAGCAGTTCCGGACAGATAGGAGAGCAGTACTTC. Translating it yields CASSSGQIGEQYF.

The CDR3 region is CASSVNSDLLAKNIQYF. The CDR3 DNA is TGTGCCAGCAGTGTTAACAGTGACTTATTAGCCAAAAACATTCAGTACTTC. This chain joins TRBV6-1 and TRBJ2-4; D gene ambiguous. V lost 4 bases and J lost 0, with 16 bases in between. The germline CDR1 and CDR2 sequences are MNHNS and SASEGT. This CDR3 is built from 17 residues.

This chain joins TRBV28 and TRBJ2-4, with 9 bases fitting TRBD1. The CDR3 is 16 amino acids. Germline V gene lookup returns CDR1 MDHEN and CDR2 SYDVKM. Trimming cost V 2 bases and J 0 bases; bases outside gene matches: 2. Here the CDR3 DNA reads TGTGCCAGCAGTTTAGGGACAGGGTTAGCCAAAAACATTCAGTACTTC. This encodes CASSLGTGLAKNIQYF.

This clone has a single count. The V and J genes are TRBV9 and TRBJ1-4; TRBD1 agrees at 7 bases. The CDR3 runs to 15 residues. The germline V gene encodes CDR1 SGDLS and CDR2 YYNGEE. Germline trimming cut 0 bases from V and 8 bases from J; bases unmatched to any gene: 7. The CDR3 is CASSVAPGGEEKLFF. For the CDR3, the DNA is TGTGCCAGCAGCGTAGCCCCAGGGGGTGAAGAAAAACTGTTTTTT.

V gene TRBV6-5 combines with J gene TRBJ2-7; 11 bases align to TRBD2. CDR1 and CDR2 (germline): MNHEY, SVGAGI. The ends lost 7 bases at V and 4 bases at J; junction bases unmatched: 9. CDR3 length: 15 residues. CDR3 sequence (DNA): TGTGCCAGCATGGACCTAGCGGGGGGATCTTACGAGCAGTACTTC. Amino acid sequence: CASMDLAGGSYEQYF.

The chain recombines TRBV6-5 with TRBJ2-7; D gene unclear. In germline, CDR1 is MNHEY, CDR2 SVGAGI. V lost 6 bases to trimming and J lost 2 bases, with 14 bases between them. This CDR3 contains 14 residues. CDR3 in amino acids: CASSPPGTPYEQYF. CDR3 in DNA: TGTGCCAGCAGCCCCCCGGGTACACCCTACGAGCAGTACTTC.

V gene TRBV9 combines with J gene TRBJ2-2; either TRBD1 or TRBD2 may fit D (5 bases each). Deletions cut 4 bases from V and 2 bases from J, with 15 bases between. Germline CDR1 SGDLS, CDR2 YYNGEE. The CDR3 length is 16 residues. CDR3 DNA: TGTGCCAGCAGCTGGGGACGGGACCCAAACACCGGGGAGCTGTTTTTT. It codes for CASSWGRDPNTGELFF.

The DNA for the CDR3 is TGTGCCAGCAGAAGGGAGCTTGGGCCCCAGCATTTT. Encoded protein: CASRRELGPQHF. The V call is TRBV28, the J call TRBJ1-5, with no clear D. Trimming removed 6 bases from V and 9 bases from J, with 12 bases in between. The CDR3 is made up of 12 amino acids. Germline CDR1 MDHEN, CDR2 SYDVKM.

The CDR3 protein is CASSIGGVKYEQYF. In DNA, the CDR3 is TGTGCCAGCAGTATAGGGGGGGTAAAGTACGAGCAGTACTTC. This chain uses TRBV6-5 with TRBJ2-7; D might be TRBD2 (7 bases). The V and J ends lost 5 bases and 4 bases respectively, with 15 bases between them. The CDR3 has 14 amino acids. Germline lookup yields CDR1 MNHEY and CDR2 SVGAGI.

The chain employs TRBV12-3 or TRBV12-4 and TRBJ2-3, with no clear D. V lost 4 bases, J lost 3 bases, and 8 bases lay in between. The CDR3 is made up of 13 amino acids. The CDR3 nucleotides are TGTGCCAGCAGTTCTCACGGGACAGATACGCAGTATTTT. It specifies CASSSHGTDTQYF.

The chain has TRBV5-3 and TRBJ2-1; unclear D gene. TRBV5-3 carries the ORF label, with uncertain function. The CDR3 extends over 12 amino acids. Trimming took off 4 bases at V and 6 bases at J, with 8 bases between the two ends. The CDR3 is CARSPTGNEQFF. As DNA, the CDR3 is TGTGCCAGAAGCCCGACGGGCAATGAGCAGTTCTTC.

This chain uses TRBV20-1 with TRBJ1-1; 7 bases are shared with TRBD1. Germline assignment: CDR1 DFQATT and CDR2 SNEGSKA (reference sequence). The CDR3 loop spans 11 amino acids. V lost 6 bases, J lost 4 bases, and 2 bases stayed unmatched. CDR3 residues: CSAAGGTEAFF. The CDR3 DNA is TGCAGTGCAGCAGGGGGCACTGAAGCTTTCTTT.

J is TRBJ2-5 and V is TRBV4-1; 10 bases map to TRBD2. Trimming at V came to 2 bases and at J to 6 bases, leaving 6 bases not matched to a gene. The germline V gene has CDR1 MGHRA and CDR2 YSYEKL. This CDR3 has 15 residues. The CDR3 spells CASSQSLAGGKTQYF. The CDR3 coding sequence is TGCGCCAGCAGCCAAAGCTTAGCGGGAGGAAAGACCCAGTACTTC.

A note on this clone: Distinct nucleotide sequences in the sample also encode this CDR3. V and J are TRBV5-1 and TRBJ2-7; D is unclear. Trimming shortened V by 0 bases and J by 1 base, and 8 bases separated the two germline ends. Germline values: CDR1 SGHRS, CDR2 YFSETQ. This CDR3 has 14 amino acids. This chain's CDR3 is CASSLGGSSYEQYF. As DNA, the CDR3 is TGCGCCAGCAGCTTGGGCGGCAGTTCCTACGAGCAGTACTTC.

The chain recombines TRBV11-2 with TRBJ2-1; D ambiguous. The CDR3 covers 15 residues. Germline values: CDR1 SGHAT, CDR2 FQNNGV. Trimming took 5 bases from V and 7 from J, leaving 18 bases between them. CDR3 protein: CASSADFIGANEQFF. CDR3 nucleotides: TGTGCCAGCAGCGCCGACTTCATAGGCGCTAATGAGCAGTTCTTC.

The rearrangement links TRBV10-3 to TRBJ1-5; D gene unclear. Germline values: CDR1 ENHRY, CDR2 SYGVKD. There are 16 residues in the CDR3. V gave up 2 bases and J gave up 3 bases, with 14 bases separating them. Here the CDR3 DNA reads TGTGCCATCAGTGAGGGCAGCCTTCCAACCAATCAGCCCCAGCATTTT. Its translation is CAISEGSLPTNQPQHF.

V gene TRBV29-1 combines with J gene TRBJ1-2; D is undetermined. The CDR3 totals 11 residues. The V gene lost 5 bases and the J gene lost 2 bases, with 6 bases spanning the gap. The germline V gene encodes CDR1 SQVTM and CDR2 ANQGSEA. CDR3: CSVTENYGYTF. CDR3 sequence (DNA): TGCAGCGTTACGGAAAACTATGGCTACACCTTC.

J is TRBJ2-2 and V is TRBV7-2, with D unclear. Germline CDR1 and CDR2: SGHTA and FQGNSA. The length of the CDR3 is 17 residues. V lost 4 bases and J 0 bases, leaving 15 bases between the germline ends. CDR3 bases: TGTGCCAGCAGCTCCCGCCGGAGTCACGCGAACACCGGGGAGCTGTTTTTT. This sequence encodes CASSSRRSHANTGELFF.

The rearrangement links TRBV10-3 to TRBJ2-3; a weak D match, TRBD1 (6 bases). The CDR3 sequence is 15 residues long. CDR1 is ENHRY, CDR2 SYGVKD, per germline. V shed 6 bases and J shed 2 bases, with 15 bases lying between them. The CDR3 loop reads CAIRGATGFTDTQYF. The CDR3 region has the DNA TGTGCCATCAGGGGGGCCACAGGCTTCACAGATACGCAGTATTTT.

The CDR3 here is CATSDFTTPGVDGYTF. The CDR3 coding sequence is TGTGCCACCAGTGATTTTACAACACCAGGGGTCGATGGCTACACCTTC. V usage is TRBV24-1 and J usage is TRBJ1-2; tentatively, D is TRBD1 (6 bases). This CDR3 comprises 16 residues. The V end was cut by 1 base, the J end by 6 bases, with 17 bases between. CDR1 and CDR2 from the germline V gene are KGHDR and SFDVKD.

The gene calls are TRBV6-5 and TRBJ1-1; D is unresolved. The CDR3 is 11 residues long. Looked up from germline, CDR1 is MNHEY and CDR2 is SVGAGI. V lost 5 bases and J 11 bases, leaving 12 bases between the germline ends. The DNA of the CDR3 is TGTGCCAGCAGTAACGATCTAAGGGCTTTCTTT. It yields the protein CASSNDLRAFF.